This note documents a single T cell receptor (beta chain) sequence. The data derive from a study of early T cells in non-severe SARS-CoV-2 infection. The library protocol tagged individual cDNA molecules with unique molecular identifiers. Each CDR3 protein is one row after TCRdb ran MiXCR on the 5' RACE reads. Of roughly 32,000 distinct CDR3 sequences listed, 8% to 9.5% are singletons. The origin of this receptor is an adult who was a healthcare worker with PCR-confirmed SARS-CoV-2 infection or an uninfected control (not recorded which). The specimen was whole blood.

The CDR3 is CASSYSTGARTYEQYF. CDR3 DNA sequence: TGTGCCAGCAGTTACTCGACAGGAGCCAGAACCTACGAGCAGTACTTC. The chain links TRBV6-5 to TRBJ2-7; possible D gene TRBD1, 6 bases. V gave up 0 bases and J gave up 2 bases, with 14 bases separating them. Germline CDR1 reads MNHEY; CDR2 reads SVGAGI. This CDR3 has 16 residues.